Listed here are 21 T cell receptor beta chains from one sample, sequenced in a study of technical replicates of blood from several donors. Generated by immunoSEQ multiplex PCR, the TCRdb table keeps only in-frame clones and is missing some. The repertoire holds 75,000 to 100,000 clones, with around 94% as singletons. The source material was T cells isolated from PBMCs. These receptors were obtained from a human donor in good health.

This chain connects TRBV7-3 to TRBJ2-1; 12 bases are shared with TRBD2. The CDR3 length is 14 residues. The germline gives CDR1 SGHTA, CDR2 FQGTGA. The V and J ends lost 5 bases and 9 bases, in that order; junction bases with no gene match: 5. In nucleotides, the CDR3 is TGTGCCAGCAGCCGGACTAGCGGGATCAGTGAGCAGTTCTTC. This codes for CASSRTSGISEQFF.

The chain links TRBV7-9 to TRBJ2-3; TRBD2 matches at 13 bases. J was trimmed by 2 bases and V by 5 bases; bases with no gene match: 4. This CDR3 is built from 16 residues. Germline assignment: CDR1 SEHNR and CDR2 FQNEAQ (reference sequence). CDR3 protein: CASSLGLAGDTDTQYF. CDR3 nucleotides: TGTGCCAGCAGCCTCGGACTAGCGGGAGACACAGATACGCAGTATTTT.

The chain has TRBV9 and TRBJ2-2; 7 bases are a match to TRBD1. The CDR3 extends over 15 amino acids. Germline CDR1 is SGDLS and CDR2 is YYNGEE. V lost 4 bases and J lost 3; bases outside the gene matches: 6. The CDR3 DNA reads TGTGCCAGCAGCTCCCGGGACAGCTACACCGGGGAGCTGTTTTTT. This codes for CASSSRDSYTGELFF.

This sequence joins TRBV7-9 and TRBJ2-7; 8 bases line up with TRBD1. V shed 11 bases and J 1 base; nucleotides not matched to a gene: 7. The CDR3 is made up of 13 amino acids. Germline values: CDR1 SEHNR, CDR2 FQNEAQ (reference sequence). CDR3 sequence: CASPGQDSYEQYF. CDR3 nucleotides: TGTGCCTCACCGGGACAGGATTCCTACGAGCAGTACTTC.

This chain joins TRBV19 and TRBJ1-5; D is uncertain. Deletions cut 5 bases from V and 4 bases from J, with 6 bases between. Germline-derived CDR1 and CDR2 are LNHDA and SQIVND (reference sequence). This CDR3 has 12 residues. CDR3 loop: CASSRYNQPQHF. The CDR3 DNA sequence: TGTGCCAGTAGTCGCTATAATCAGCCCCAGCATTTT.

J is TRBJ1-4 and V is TRBV12-5, with TRBD1 matching 7 bases. The CDR3 covers 14 residues. Germline CDR1 is LGHNT and CDR2 is FRNRAP. With 5 bases clipped from V and 6 bases from J, the junction kept 6 bases outside the gene matches. The CDR3 sequence: CASGHRDRDEKLFF. In nucleotides, the CDR3 is TGTGCTAGTGGTCACCGGGACAGAGATGAAAAACTGTTTTTT.

The CDR3, as DNA: TGTGCCAGCAGCCTTAGGACAGAAAGGAACACTGAAGCTTTCTTT. Its protein is CASSLRTERNTEAFF. This sequence joins TRBV7-9 and TRBJ1-1; a weak D match, TRBD1 (6 bases). Germline V lookup: CDR1 SEHNR, CDR2 FQNEAQ (reference sequence). The V and J ends lost 5 bases and 1 base respectively, with 14 bases between them. The length of the CDR3 is 15 residues.

This CDR3 is CASSPTDRDNEKLFF. The DNA for the CDR3 is TGTGCCAGCAGCCCAACGGACAGGGATAATGAAAAACTGTTTTTT. The V call is TRBV14, the J call TRBJ1-4; 8 bases fit TRBD1. Trimming took 4 bases from V and 4 from J; bases not matched to a gene: 5. This CDR3 has 15 residues. The germline gives CDR1 SGHDN, CDR2 FVKESK.

This clone was counted a single time. The gene calls are TRBV6-4 and TRBJ2-6, with TRBD1 matching 7 bases. The germline V gene encodes CDR1 MRHNA and CDR2 SNTAGT. There are 17 residues in the CDR3. Trimming took 2 bases from V and 3 from J; bases not matched to a gene: 7. The CDR3 DNA is TGTGCCAGCAGTGACGTAGGGGGCGGACTTGGGGCCAACGTCCTGACTTTC. This translates into CASSDVGGGLGANVLTF.

The genes are TRBV4-2 and TRBJ2-7; the D gene is possibly TRBD2 (6 bases). The CDR3 covers 13 residues. Germline V CDR1 and CDR2: LGHNA, YNFKEQ. Trimming removed 1 base from V and 6 bases from J, with 10 bases in between. CDR3 sequence: CASSQGDSPEQYF. The CDR3, as DNA: TGTGCCAGCAGCCAAGGGGACTCCCCCGAGCAGTACTTC.

This chain connects TRBV6-5 to TRBJ1-5; 9 bases match TRBD1. The CDR3 runs 15 residues. The V and J ends lost 6 bases and 2 bases, in that order; junction bases with no gene match: 5. The germline V gene encodes CDR1 MNHEY and CDR2 SVGAGI. DNA of the CDR3: TGTGCCAGCAGACCGGGACAGGGAGGCAATCAGCCCCAGCATTTT. It encodes CASRPGQGGNQPQHF.

This chain connects TRBV27 to TRBJ1-2; D might be TRBD1 (6 bases). Germline CDR1 reads MNHEY; CDR2 reads SMNVEV (reference sequence). CDR3 size: 15 residues. V lost 3 bases and J lost 3, with 14 bases in between. CDR3 loop: CASSFYNDRYYGYTF. DNA of the CDR3: TGTGCCAGCAGTTTCTATAACGACAGGTACTATGGCTACACCTTC.

CDR3: CAISESRSGAFF. CDR3 coding DNA: TGTGCCATCAGTGAGTCCCGTTCGGGAGCTTTCTTT. The V and J genes are TRBV10-3 and TRBJ1-1, with unresolved D. The CDR3 spans 12 residues. Looked up from germline, CDR1 is ENHRY and CDR2 is SYGVKD. Trimming removed 0 bases at V and 10 bases at J, with 9 bases between.

The chain recombines TRBV19 with TRBJ2-3, with D tentatively TRBD2 (6 bases). V lost 7 bases and J 3 bases, leaving 17 bases between the germline ends. This CDR3 is built from 15 residues. From germline, CDR1 is LNHDA and CDR2 SQIVND (reference sequence). The CDR3 DNA reads TGTGCCAGTAAGGGGTCGGCAGGGAGGACAGATACGCAGTATTTT. The encoded protein is CASKGSAGRTDTQYF. Filled out from reference TRBV19 and TRBJ2-3, the complete variable domain reads DGGITQSPKYLFRKEGQNVTLSCEQNLNHDAMYWYRQDPGQGLRLIYYSQIVNDFQKGDIAEGYSVSREKKESFPLTVTSAQKNPTAFYLCASKGSAGRTDTQYFGPGTRLTVL.

This chain uses TRBV11-3 with TRBJ2-3; D might be TRBD2 (5 bases). The CDR3 consists of 20 residues. Germline V CDR1 and CDR2: SGHNT, YENEEA. V was shortened by 3 bases and J by 0 bases, with 25 bases between the two germline ends. CDR3 amino acids: CASSLGLGILAYSSTDTQYF. The CDR3 region has the DNA TGTGCCAGCAGCTTGGGCTTAGGGATCCTAGCCTACTCTAGCACAGATACGCAGTATTTT.

This clone showed up just once. This chain joins TRBV13 and TRBJ2-7, with 9 bases identical to TRBD2. V trimming: 3 bases; J trimming: 2 bases; junction bases outside the gene matches: 11. The CDR3 spans 17 residues. Germline-derived CDR1 and CDR2 are PRHDT and FYEKMQ (reference sequence). CDR3 in amino acids: CASSFRNSGRKTYEQYF. CDR3 sequence (DNA): TGTGCCAGCAGCTTTAGGAATAGCGGGAGAAAAACCTACGAGCAGTACTTC.

CDR3 residues: CASSQDLAGDEQYF. DNA for the CDR3: TGTGCCAGCAGCCAAGATCTAGCGGGAGACGAGCAGTACTTC. V gene TRBV4-2 combines with J gene TRBJ2-7; 10 positions agree with TRBD2. V trimming: 0 bases; J trimming: 5 bases; junction bases outside the gene matches: 1. The CDR3 contains 14 residues. Looked up from germline, CDR1 is LGHNA and CDR2 is YNFKEQ.

V gene TRBV6-1 combines with J gene TRBJ1-1; D unresolved. CDR1 is MNHNS, CDR2 SASEGT, per germline. The V end lost 3 bases, the J end lost 4 bases, and 6 bases lay between the germline ends. There are 12 residues in the CDR3. CDR3 sequence reads: CASSDVRTEAFF. The CDR3 DNA reads as TGTGCCAGCAGTGACGTTCGCACTGAAGCTTTCTTT.

The chain uses TRBV7-6 and TRBJ2-7; 8 bases line up with TRBD2. The CDR3 has 15 amino acids. V lost 6 bases and J lost 0; bases outside the gene matches: 7. Germline V lookup: CDR1 SGHVS, CDR2 FNYEAQ. The chain's CDR3 is CASSLTSGTSYEQYF. The CDR3 DNA is TGTGCCAGCAGTTTAACTAGCGGAACCTCCTACGAGCAGTACTTC.

This clone was seen once. The chain's CDR3 is CASSYSKQFYGYTF. The CDR3 DNA reads TGTGCCAGCAGTTACTCGAAACAGTTCTATGGCTACACCTTC. The V and J genes are TRBV6-6 and TRBJ1-2, with no clear D. Germline V gives CDR1 MNHNY, CDR2 SVGAGI (reference sequence). V lost 0 bases and J lost 4, with 9 bases in between. The CDR3 runs to 14 residues.

In its sample, this clone was seen once. The chain carries TRBV5-4 and TRBJ2-7, with TRBD2 matching 9 bases. Germline-derived CDR1 and CDR2 are SGHNT and YYREEE (reference sequence). With 2 bases clipped from V and 2 bases from J, the junction kept 2 bases outside the gene matches. This CDR3 has 14 amino acids. In DNA, the CDR3 is TGTGCCAGCAGCTTTAGGACTAGCGCCTACGAGCAGTACTTC. Translation: CASSFRTSAYEQYF.